The T cell receptor beta chain described here comes from a study of blood T cell repertoires in COVID-19. The germline CDR1 and CDR2 sequences are GTSNPN and SVGIG (reference sequence). Trimming took off 2 bases at V and 4 bases at J, with 21 bases between the two ends. The CDR3 consists of 17 residues. TCRdb's copy holds only in-frame clones and misses some; the assay was immunoSEQ multiplex PCR. This table holds 100,000 to 150,000 clones, 70% to 80% found once. This clonotype was sampled from a man aged 35 to 55 with active or convalescent COVID-19. The specimen sequenced was peripheral blood. This sequence joins TRBV30 and TRBJ1-5, with D perhaps matching TRBD1 (5 bases). The CDR3 here is CAWSLSFSSGRNQPQHF. In DNA form, the CDR3 reads TGTGCCTGGAGTCTAAGCTTTTCCTCAGGGAGGAATCAGCCCCAGCATTTT.